The clone carrying this T cell receptor (beta chain) was found many times. No antigen is known for it. The source of the sample is a study of regulatory T cells in long-lasting Graves disease. Arm-PCR of CDR3 regions and iRepertoire HTBI primers were the basis on which TCR beta libraries were built. In TCRdb, the multiplex PCR reads were re-called with MiXCR into one record per CDR3 protein. The sample comprises under 300,000 distinct CDR3 sequences, 15% to 20% of which are singletons, and 22% rests with the top ten. The sample's time point: newly diagnosed GD, antithyroid drugs for less than 3 months. Extracted PBMC RNA gave rise to the TCR library. Overall study findings and caveats: Newly diagnosed disease favored TRBV20-1 and TRBJ2-1 over persistent disease.

CDR1 ENHRY and CDR2 SYGVKD come from the germline V gene. The CDR3 totals 14 residues. Trimming left V 3 bases short and J 1 base short, with 8 bases between. The chain joins TRBV10-3 to TRBJ2-3, with unresolved D. The receptor was isolated from a female donor with Graves disease. The source was peripheral blood mononuclear cells (PBMCs), collected at new diagnosis, from a patient treated with antithyroid drugs. CDR3 sequence (DNA): TGTGCCATCAGTGAAGGTGACGGCACAGATACGCAGTATTTT. It encodes CAISEGDGTDTQYF.